Included here is one T cell receptor beta chain sequence, with context. This record belongs to a study of T cell changes during pregnancy in multiple sclerosis. TCRdb keeps only in-frame clones here, not all; method: immunoSEQ multiplex PCR. The sample contains tens of thousands of clones, roughly 92% of which appear only once. V lost 3 bases, J lost 7 bases, and 15 bases lay in between. Looked up from germline, CDR1 is SGHNT and CDR2 is YENEEA. The CDR3 runs 15 residues. The V call is TRBV11-3, the J call TRBJ1-4; D is perhaps TRBD1 (6 bases). Sequencing was performed on peripheral blood, taken after pregnancy. The TCR comes from a female donor in good health, enrolled as a control in a pregnancy study. The CDR3 DNA reads as TGTGCCAGCAGCTTCCCAGCCAGGGGTGGTGAAAAACTGTTTTTT. Translating gives CASSFPARGGEKLFF. The complete variable domain, with remaining parts taken from reference TRBV11-3 and TRBJ1-4, reads EAGVVQSPRYKIIEKKQPVAFWCNPISGHNTLYWYLQNLGQGPELLIRYENEEAVDDSQLPKDRFSAERLKGVDSTLKIQPAELGDSAVYLCASSFPARGGEKLFFGSGTQLSVL.